The next 30 T cell receptor delta chains were all read from a single sample in a study of gamma-delta chains in newborns, infants, children. TCRdb reprocessed the reads using CATT. The data show some 5,700 delta-chain clones, with roughly 2% seen just once and roughly 13% held by the top ten. The sequenced material came from blood. Receptors were obtained from a child who was a newborn, infant or young child, either healthy, febrile or measles-vaccinated (not recorded which).

In the case of this clone: The amino acid sequence in TCRdb belongs to a much larger clone and departs from this DNA's translation at residue 4, likely a sequencing read error; the sequence shown is translated from the DNA. V and J are TRDV2 and TRDJ3; 7 bases agree with TRDD3. Germline lookup yields CDR1 GEAIGNYY and CDR2 EKD. CDR3 length: 19 amino acids. The CDR3 region has the DNA TGTGCCTGTGGCACCGTCGGATACGGAAGCTCCTGGGACACCCGACAGATGTTTTTC. Its protein is CACGTVGYGSSWDTRQMFF.

V gene TRDV2 combines with J gene TRDJ1, with 8 bases aligning to TRDD3. The CDR3 totals 14 residues. The V and J ends lost 0 bases and 4 bases, in that order; junction bases with no gene match: 3. CDR1 and CDR2 (germline): GEAIGNYY, EKD. CDR3 amino acids: CACDTVGGYDKLIF. The CDR3 DNA reads TGTGCCTGTGACACCGTCGGGGGATACGATAAACTCATCTTT.

This clone was recorded at least ten times. Other DNA sequences of this sample code for an identical CDR3. J is TRDJ3 and V is TRDV2; 7 bases fit TRDD3. The CDR3 runs to 18 residues. J was trimmed by 3 bases and V by 0 bases; bases with no gene match: 7. Germline V gene sequence: CDR1 GEAIGNYY, CDR2 EKD. The CDR3 DNA follows: TGTGCCTGTGACACCGGATACGCAAATAACTGGGACACCCGACAGATGTTTTTC. Amino acids: CACDTGYANNWDTRQMFF.

Concerning this clone: A much larger clone sits a single nucleotide away, making a read error possible. The V call is TRDV2, the J call TRDJ3; TRDD3 might be the D (5 bases). With 3 bases removed from V and 1 base from J, the gap between germline ends came to 18 bases. The CDR3 has 19 amino acids. Germline V gene sequence: CDR1 GEAIGNYY, CDR2 EKD. The CDR3 DNA follows: TGTGCCTGTGACGGTGTACTGGCCTTAGCGTCCTGGGACACCCGACAGATGTTTTTC. This gives the protein CACDGVLALASWDTRQMFF.

This clone was seen more than once but under ten times. This chain's CDR3 is CACDPLLGDTQQLTAQLFF. DNA of the CDR3: TGTGCCTGTGACCCTTTACTGGGGGATACGCAGCAGCTGACAGCACAACTCTTCTTT. V is TRDV2 and J is TRDJ2; the match to TRDD3 covers 13 bases. Germline loops: CDR1 GEAIGNYY, CDR2 EKD. The CDR3 is 19 amino acids. Unmatched junction bases numbered 12, after V lost 3 bases and J lost 3 bases.

A remark on this clone: TCRdb's entry gives the protein of a much larger clone, which mismatches this DNA's translation at residue 13, likely from a read error; the protein reported here is translated from the DNA. The CDR3 nucleotides are TGTGCCTGTGACATACTGGGGGATACGGACACCCGACGGATGTTTTTC. It codes for CACDILGDTDTRRMFF. This chain joins TRDV2 and TRDJ3, with TRDD3 matching 13 bases. The V gene's germline CDR1 is GEAIGNYY and CDR2 EKD. This CDR3 spans 16 amino acids.

This clone was detected a few times. The junction shows a germline mismatch at one end, possibly a read error. The V and J genes are TRDV2 and TRDJ3; TRDD3 matches 11 bases. Germline CDR1 GEAIGNYY, CDR2 EKD. This CDR3 has 19 amino acids. The CDR3 coding sequence is TGTGCCTGTGACACCGTTTTACTGGGGGATATTTGGGACGCCCGACAGATATTTTTC. Translated, it gives CACDTVLLGDIWDARQIFF.

This clone came up a few times. It differs at one base from a far larger clone, so likely a read error. Within the sample, other DNA sequences also encode this same CDR3. This chain connects TRDV2 to TRDJ3; 9 bases match TRDD3. This CDR3 is built from 18 residues. The germline gives CDR1 GEAIGNYY, CDR2 EKD. CDR3: CACDTYWGSSWDTRQMFF. CDR3 nucleotides: TGTGCCTGCGACACGTACTGGGGGAGCTCCTGGGACACCCGACAGATGTTTTTC.

This clone was counted a few times. A much more abundant neighbour one base away suggests this may be a read error. The chain is built from TRDV2 and TRDJ3; D is possibly TRDD3 (6 bases). Germline V gives CDR1 GEAIGNYY, CDR2 EKD. CDR3 length: 21 amino acids. Trimming took off 0 bases at V and 0 bases at J, with 20 bases between the two ends. As DNA, the CDR3 is TGTGCCTGTGACACCTTGGGGGGCTCAACGTACAGCTCCTGGGACACCCGACAGATGTTTTTC. This codes for CACDTLGGSTYSSWDTRQMFF.

This clone occurred a few times. The amino acid sequence in TCRdb belongs to a much larger clone and departs from this DNA's translation at residue 10, likely a sequencing read error; the sequence shown is translated from the DNA. Other DNA sequences in this sample translate to the same CDR3. This CDR3 reads CACDTGGYSPWDTRQMFF. The CDR3 bases are TGTGCCTGTGACACTGGGGGATACAGCCCCTGGGACACCCGACAGATGTTTTTC. This rearrangement joins TRDV2 to TRDJ3; TRDD3 aligns across 10 bases. This CDR3 spans 18 amino acids. Germline-derived CDR1 and CDR2 are GEAIGNYY and EKD. V lost 1 base and J lost 2; bases outside the gene matches: 4.

Comment on this clone: For this DNA, TCRdb reports the protein of a much larger clone, which diverges at residue 6, most likely from a read error; the protein presented here is translated directly from the DNA. The chain recombines TRDV2 with TRDJ3; 8 nucleotides align to TRDD3. CDR3 length equals 19 residues. Looked up from germline, CDR1 is GEAIGNYY and CDR2 is EKD. The trim removed 0 bases at V and 0 bases at J, leaving 6 bases unmatched. CDR3 in amino acids: CACDTRGITRSWDTRQMFF. CDR3 coding DNA: TGTGCCTGTGACACCCGGGGGATAACTCGCTCCTGGGACACCCGACAGATGTTTTTC.

In its sample, this clone was seen a few times. The rearrangement links TRDV1 to TRDJ1; TRDD3 agrees at 7 bases. CDR1 and CDR2 (germline): TSWWSYY, QGS. The ends lost 4 bases at V and 0 bases at J; junction bases unmatched: 17. The CDR3 is 19 residues long. The CDR3 loop reads CALGARIWGYGDNTDKLIF. CDR3 DNA sequence: TGTGCTCTTGGGGCGAGGATCTGGGGATATGGGGATAACACCGATAAACTCATCTTT.

This clone has a handful of counts. A clone one base away is much larger, so this may be a read error. Other DNA sequences in this specimen translate into the identical CDR3. The chain carries TRDV3 and TRDJ2; D uncertain. Germline loops: CDR1 TVYSNPD, CDR2 GDNSRS (reference sequence). The CDR3 length is 12 residues. CDR3 in amino acids: CAFPSLTAQLFF. CDR3 coding DNA: TGTGCCTTTCCCTCTTTGACGGCACAACTCTTCTTT.

This clone qualifies as medium-sized (0.01 to 0.1%). At the DNA level, this CDR3 is encoded by other sequences in the same sample as well. The gene calls are TRDV2 and TRDJ3, with 13 bases identical to TRDD3. This CDR3 region has 20 residues. The V segment lost 3 bases and the J segment 2 bases; nucleotides outside the gene matches: 9. From germline, CDR1 is GEAIGNYY and CDR2 EKD. The CDR3 DNA reads TGTGCCTGTGACCCAGTACTGGGGGATACGCGGCCCTGGGACACCCGACAGATGTTTTTC. It specifies CACDPVLGDTRPWDTRQMFF.

Note on this clone: At residue 12, the translated DNA and the protein in TCRdb do not agree; the protein given here is derived from the DNA. This rearrangement joins TRDV2 to TRDJ3; a weak D match, TRDD3 (6 bases). The CDR3 extends over 18 amino acids. Germline assignment: CDR1 GEAIGNYY and CDR2 EKD. The CDR3, as DNA: TGTGCCTGTGACACGGTGGGGGTAAGCTCCTGGGGCACCCGACAGATGTTTTTC. This codes for CACDTVGVSSWGTRQMFF.

With regard to this clone: A much bigger clone sits one base away, suggesting this may be a read error. The rearrangement links TRDV2 to TRDJ2; 12 bases are shared with TRDD3. This CDR3 is built from 17 residues. Germline V CDR1 and CDR2: GEAIGNYY, EKD. The CDR3 coding sequence is TGTGCCTGTGACCTTGCTGGGGGATACGCTTTGACAGCACAACACTTCTTT. Its translation: CACDLAGGYALTAQHFF.

Points on this clone: With a far larger clone one base away, a read error is the likely cause. This specimen includes other DNA sequences encoding the same CDR3. The chain recombines TRDV2 with TRDJ3; 7 nucleotides align to TRDD3. The CDR3 contains 17 residues. V lost 3 bases and J lost 0; bases outside the gene matches: 4. Germline lookup yields CDR1 GEAIGNYY and CDR2 EKD. The DNA for the CDR3 is TGTGCCTGTGACTACTGGGGAAGCTCCTGGGACACCCGACAGATGTTTTTC. Protein sequence: CACDYWGSSWDTRQMFF.

In its sample, this clone ranks as medium-sized. It differs at one base from a far larger clone, so likely a read error. Other nucleotide sequences in the sample specify the same CDR3. The rearrangement links TRDV2 to TRDJ3; 12 bases match TRDD3. Trimming at V came to 0 bases and at J to 4 bases, leaving 3 bases not matched to a gene. CDR3 length equals 18 residues. Germline V gene lookup returns CDR1 GEAIGNYY and CDR2 EKD. The CDR3 reads CACDTVLGDTWDTRQMFF. As DNA, the CDR3 is TGTGCCTGTGACACCGTACTGGGGGATACTTGGGACACCCGACAGATGTTTTTC.

As regards this clone: This DNA's translation and the protein TCRdb lists, from a much larger clone, do not match at residue 17, likely due to a read error; the protein shown is translated from the DNA. The chain employs TRDV2 and TRDJ3; TRDD3 matches 12 bases. The CDR3 contains 20 residues. Looked up from germline, CDR1 is GEAIGNYY and CDR2 is EKD. The CDR3: CACDLLGDTPSSWDTRRMFF. For the CDR3, the DNA is TGTGCCTGTGACTTACTGGGGGATACCCCCAGCTCCTGGGACACCCGACGGATGTTTTTC.

About this clone itself: The TCRdb protein, from a much larger clone, departs from this DNA's translation at residue 8, likely by read error; the protein shown derives from the DNA. This chain connects TRDV2 to TRDJ3, with D perhaps TRDD3 (5 bases). This CDR3 contains 19 residues. Germline V lookup: CDR1 GEAIGNYY, CDR2 EKD. V was shortened by 0 bases and J by 2 bases, with 16 bases between the two germline ends. The CDR3 nucleotides are TGTGCCTGTGACACCGTACTGGTGGATAAAACCTGGGACACCCGACAGATGTTTTTC. Translating it yields CACDTVLVDKTWDTRQMFF.

With respect to this clone: A far larger clone is just one base off, so this is likely a read error. Other DNA sequences in the same sample also yield this CDR3. The chain employs TRDV2 and TRDJ3; 11 bases are a match to TRDD3. The CDR3 length is 19 residues. Germline CDR1 reads GEAIGNYY; CDR2 reads EKD. The CDR3 loop is CACDRLGDNKAWDTRQMFF. CDR3 nucleotide sequence: TGTGCCTGTGACAGACTGGGGGATAATAAAGCCTGGGACACCCGCCAGATGTTTTTC.

The sample holds a few counts of this clone. Other DNA sequences of this sample code for an identical CDR3. The chain recombines TRDV2 with TRDJ2, with 7 bases lining up with TRDD3. The J segment lost 8 bases and the V segment lost 0 bases, leaving 8 bases of the junction unmatched. Germline loops: CDR1 GEAIGNYY, CDR2 EKD. The CDR3 consists of 15 residues. CDR3 amino acids: CACDTVGEKVAQLFF. CDR3 DNA sequence: TGTGCCTGTGACACCGTGGGGGAGAAAGTTGCACAACTCTTCTTT.

By share of the sample, this clone is medium-sized. The chain uses TRDV2 and TRDJ3; D unresolved. CDR3 length equals 18 residues. Germline V lookup: CDR1 GEAIGNYY, CDR2 EKD. The V end lost 0 bases, the J end lost 0 bases, and 11 bases lay between the germline ends. CDR3 nucleotide sequence: TGTGCCTGTGACACCGTGATGCCCAGCTCCTGGGACACCCGACAGATGTTTTTC. Its protein product is CACDTVMPSSWDTRQMFF.

A word on this clone: A read error likely explains why the TCRdb protein, taken from a much larger clone, differs from this DNA's translation at residue 6; the protein shown is translated from the DNA. The chain uses TRDV2 and TRDJ3; the match to TRDD3 covers 9 bases. Trimming removed 1 base from V and 0 bases from J; junction bases left unmatched: 9. The CDR3 contains 20 residues. CDR1 and CDR2 (germline): GEAIGNYY, EKD. CDR3 loop: CACDTVTGGASSWDTRQMFF. The DNA for the CDR3 is TGTGCCTGTGACACAGTCACTGGGGGAGCAAGCTCCTGGGACACCCGACAGATGTTTTTC.

In this sample, this clone turned up a few times. J is TRDJ3 and V is TRDV1, with D maybe TRDD3 (6 bases). Germline loops: CDR1 TSWWSYY, CDR2 QGS. This CDR3 has 19 amino acids. V was cut by 3 bases and J by 0 bases, with 15 bases left in between. The CDR3 reads CALGETGGLSSWDTRQMFF. Written as DNA, the CDR3 is TGTGCTCTTGGGGAGACGGGGGGACTCAGCTCCTGGGACACCCGACAGATGTTTTTC.

This clone was seen more than once but under ten times. This DNA translates differently at residue 11 from the TCRdb protein, which is that of a much larger clone; a read error is likely, and the protein shown is the DNA's own translation. The V and J genes are TRDV1 and TRDJ1, with TRDD3 identical over 9 bases. Trimming cost V 3 bases and J 0 bases; bases outside gene matches: 14. CDR1 is TSWWSYY, CDR2 QGS, per germline. The CDR3 contains 19 residues. The DNA for the CDR3 is TGTGCTCTTGGGGAGATTTCGTACTGGGGGACACGAGACACCGATAAACTCATCTTT. This gives the protein CALGEISYWGTRDTDKLIF.

As to this clone: TCRdb attributes to this sequence the protein of a much larger clone, which differs from the DNA translation at residue 13; a read error is likely, and the protein displayed is translated from the DNA. The chain is built from TRDV2 and TRDJ2; 10 positions match TRDD3. The CDR3 consists of 15 residues. Germline CDR1 GEAIGNYY, CDR2 EKD. The DNA for the CDR3 is TGTGCCTGTGATTTTCTGGGGGATATGACAGCACAACCCTTCTTT. Protein product: CACDFLGDMTAQPFF.

The sample holds many counts of this clone. This sequence may be a read error, since a much larger clone differs from it by one base. This chain links TRDV2 with TRDJ2; TRDD3 agrees at 8 bases. V shed 2 bases, J shed 5 bases, and the junction held 3 bases outside the gene matches. From germline, CDR1 is GEAIGNYY and CDR2 EKD. The CDR3 is 14 residues long. This CDR3 reads CACDKLGATAQLFF. The CDR3 nucleotides read TGTGCCTGTGACAAACTGGGGGCTACAGCACAACTCTTCTTT.

With regard to this clone: TCRdb has a much larger clone's protein, which differs at residue 11 from the translation of this DNA, likely because of a read error; what is shown is the protein translated from the DNA. The rearrangement links TRDV2 to TRDJ3; 8 nucleotides agree with TRDD3. The CDR3 is 19 amino acids. After removal of 0 bases from V and 2 bases from J, the junction contained 8 bases not matched to a gene. Germline V gene lookup returns CDR1 GEAIGNYY and CDR2 EKD. The CDR3 sequence: CACDTWGILAPWDTRQMFF. In nucleotides, the CDR3 is TGTGCCTGTGACACCTGGGGGATCCTGGCCCCCTGGGACACCCGACAGATGTTTTTC.

With regard to this clone: The TCRdb protein, from a much larger clone, departs from this DNA's translation at residue 12, likely by read error; the protein shown derives from the DNA. The chain combines TRDV2 with TRDJ3; 9 bases fit TRDD3. Per the germline V gene, CDR1 is GEAIGNYY and CDR2 is EKD. V was clipped by 0 bases and J by 2 bases; unmatched bases: 10. The CDR3 contains 20 residues. CDR3 in DNA: TGTGCCTGTGACACCCTCGGGACTGGGGGACCCCCCTGGGACACCCGACAGATGTTTTTC. Translating gives CACDTLGTGGPPWDTRQMFF.